The next 3 T cell receptor beta chains were all read from a single sample in a study of blood T cell repertoires in COVID-19. Profiling relied on immunoSEQ multiplex PCR, and the TCRdb table lists in-frame clones only, not all of them. The data contain 120,000 to 150,000 clones, roughly 90% of them singletons. Sequenced: peripheral blood. All receptors come from a human donor in a cohort sampled during active COVID-19.

This sequence joins TRBV5-1 and TRBJ1-5; a weak D match, TRBD1 (5 bases). Trimming cost V 1 base and J 5 bases, with 10 bases left between them. Germline V lookup: CDR1 SGHRS, CDR2 YFSETQ. The CDR3 spans 14 residues. The CDR3 coding sequence is TGCGCCAGCAGCTTGATCTCGGGGGATCAGCCCCAGCATTTT. It encodes CASSLISGDQPQHF. The entire variable domain, with the rest obtained from reference TRBV5-1 and TRBJ1-5, is as follows: KAGVTQTPRYLIKTRGQQVTLSCSPISGHRSVSWYQQTPGQGLQFLFEYFSETQRNKGNFPGRFSGRQFSNSRSEMNVSTLELGDSALYLCASSLISGDQPQHFGDGTRLSIL.

This clone has only one observation. The DNA for the CDR3 is TGTGCCAGCAGTGAATTACGGCAGGGTCTCGGTGGCTACACCTTC. As protein: CASSELRQGLGGYTF. V and J are TRBV6-1 and TRBJ1-2; D may be TRBD1 (5 bases). This CDR3 has 15 amino acids. V was clipped by 2 bases and J by 7 bases, with 17 bases between them. In germline, CDR1 is MNHNS, CDR2 SASEGT.

The V and J genes are TRBV7-8 and TRBJ2-7; 8 bases match TRBD2. The CDR3 is 16 residues long. The germline gives CDR1 SGHVS, CDR2 FQNEAQ. Germline trimming cut 2 bases from V and 5 bases from J; bases unmatched to any gene: 11. The CDR3 region has the DNA TGTGCCAGCAGCTTACGAACGGGGGGGTGGAGTGACGAGCAGTACTTC. Protein: CASSLRTGGWSDEQYF.